The source of this T cell receptor (beta chain) is a study of T-cell memory formation after mild COVID-19. Study context: Most TCR clusters belonged to a single donor. Study observations and caveats: That cross-reactive memory joined was suggested by some responding clones appearing in pre-infection memory.

Notes on this clonotype: The target antigen is unknown.

TCRdb called the 5' RACE reads again in MiXCR, with one record for every CDR3 protein. The sample has 270,000 or so distinct CDR3 sequences, over 15% seen once. The CDR3 runs to 12 residues. CDR1 and CDR2 from the germline V gene are SEHNR and FQNEAQ (reference sequence). V lost 5 bases, J lost 5 bases, and 8 bases lay in between. The TCR originated in a man between 18 and 29 years old who had mild COVID-19 (a few samples of this study predate the infection). Cell type and time point are not known. The chain carries TRBV7-9 and TRBJ2-3, with D hard to call. Sequenced: PBMCs or a T cell subset sorted from them (not recorded which). The CDR3 protein is CASSASQDTQYF. The CDR3 DNA is TGTGCCAGCAGCGCCTCGCAAGATACGCAGTATTTT. Filled out from reference TRBV7-9 and TRBJ2-3, the complete variable domain reads DTGVSQNPRHKITKRGQNVTFRCDPISEHNRLYWYRQTLGQGPEFLTYFQNEAQLEKSRLLSDRFSAERPKGSFSTLEIQRTEQGDSAMYLCASSASQDTQYFGPGTRLTVL.